This T cell receptor (beta chain) was found in a study of T cells in localized non-small cell lung cancer (dated by TCRdb to the early 2020s). Study-level background: The study analyzed T cell repertoires of around 250 early-stage NSCLC patients, comparing tumors and uninvolved tumor-adjacent lungs. The cohort consisted of under 300 treatment-naive NSCLC patients whose localized lung tumors had been resected. The mean age of the NSCLC patients was around 67 years, with 130 or so men and around 99 women.

CDR1 and CDR2, looked up from the germline V gene (reference sequence), are MNHNY and SVGAGI. Taken from cysteine to phenylalanine, the CDR3 has 14 residues. Only the CDR3 part of the read is kept: 42 bases, read in frame from the first base. V sheds 0 bases and J sheds 4 bases, leaving 9 bases between their ends. With regard to this clone: Its antigen remains undetermined. Qualities for individual bases were not recorded, and no much larger clone is one base off.

The immunoSEQ Assay was used to sequence TCR beta CDR3 regions from DNA. The study's own analysis went as follows. T cell density was computed as TCR beta template counts normalized to usable DNA estimated by amplifying housekeeping genes. Using the preseqR package, richness was estimated by extrapolating to 120,000 templates for tissue samples and 400,000 templates for PBMC samples. Clonality was defined as one minus Pielou's evenness. Tissue-enriched TCRs were identified by differential abundance testing using productive amino-acid clonotypes, minimum total count 5 and alpha 0.1. The Jaccard Index and the Morisita Overlap Index were used to measure how much the repertoires overlapped between compartments. TCR beta CDR3s were clustered by GLIPH together with public tetramer-defined viral CDR3s, and at least three viral sequences plus V-gene enrichment were required for viral motifs. The immuneACCESS repertoire file appears here via TCRdb, limited to in-frame rearrangements. These files lack a portion of the clones; in checked studies, under half of the deficit traces to unresolved V genes, and the cause of the others is not known. Clone size and V and J calls were adopted from that table, with D and trimming inferred from the DNA. This sample lists 15,000 or so clones; around 87% were detected once. Under 30% of the sample lies in the top ten.

Broader findings and caveats from the paper: The highest T cell clonality was observed in uninvolved tumor-adjacent lung, where clonality exceeded that of tumor, suggesting that antigenic responses were more focused in uninvolved tumor-adjacent lung. Since the design was exploratory, TCR variables were selected using unadjusted p-values with no false-discovery rate correction. A median of about 61 of the top 100 tumor clones turned up in the paired uninvolved adjacent lung, and fewer than 35 of those clones also ranked among the top 100 of that same adjacent lung. Longer overall survival was associated with higher blood T cell density, whereas shorter survival was associated with higher adjacent-lung clonality. Because multi-region tumor sequencing was not performed, intratumor heterogeneity could not be ruled out.

At diagnosis, tumor, uninvolved tumor-adjacent lung and peripheral blood were collected and then preserved as a mix of FFPE and fresh-frozen material. For TCR repertoire profiling, blood samples were analyzed in the form of peripheral blood mononuclear cells. The TCR was taken from a male donor older than 55 with stage II lung adenocarcinoma. The material sequenced was peripheral blood mononuclear cells, taken before any cancer treatment. The chain couples TRBV6-6 to TRBJ1-2; no D gene call is confident. The CDR3 reads CASSYSTAGYGYTF. The DNA sequence is given as TGTGCCAGCAGTTACTCGACTGCGGGCTATGGCTACACCTTC.